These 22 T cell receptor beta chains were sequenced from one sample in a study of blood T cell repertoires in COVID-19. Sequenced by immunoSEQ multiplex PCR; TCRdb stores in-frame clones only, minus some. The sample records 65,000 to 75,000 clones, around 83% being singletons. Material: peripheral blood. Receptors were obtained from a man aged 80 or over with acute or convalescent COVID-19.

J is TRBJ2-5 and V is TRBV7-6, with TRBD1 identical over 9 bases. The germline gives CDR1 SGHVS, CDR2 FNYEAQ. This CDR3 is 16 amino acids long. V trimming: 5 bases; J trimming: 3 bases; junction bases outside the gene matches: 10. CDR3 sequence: CASSRRARQGEETQYF. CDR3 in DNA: TGTGCCAGCAGCCGTAGGGCCAGACAGGGGGAAGAGACCCAGTACTTC.

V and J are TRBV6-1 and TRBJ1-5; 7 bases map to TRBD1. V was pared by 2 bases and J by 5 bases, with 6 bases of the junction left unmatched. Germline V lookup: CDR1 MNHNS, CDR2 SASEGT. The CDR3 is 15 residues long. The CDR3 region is CASSERVQGYQPQHF. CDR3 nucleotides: TGTGCCAGCAGTGAAAGGGTACAGGGGTATCAGCCCCAGCATTTT.

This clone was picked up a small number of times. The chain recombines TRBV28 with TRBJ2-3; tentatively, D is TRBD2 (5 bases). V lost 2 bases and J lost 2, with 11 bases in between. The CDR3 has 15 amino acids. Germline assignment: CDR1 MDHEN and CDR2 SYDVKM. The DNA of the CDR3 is TGTGCCAGCAGTTTAGAGGACTCTAACACAGATACGCAGTATTTT. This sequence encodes CASSLEDSNTDTQYF.

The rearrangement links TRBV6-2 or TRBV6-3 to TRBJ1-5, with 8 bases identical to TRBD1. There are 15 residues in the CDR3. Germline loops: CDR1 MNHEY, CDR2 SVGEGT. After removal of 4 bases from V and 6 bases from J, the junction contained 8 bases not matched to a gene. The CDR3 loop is CASSFPTGDTQPQHF. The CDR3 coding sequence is TGTGCCAGCAGTTTCCCGACAGGGGACACTCAGCCCCAGCATTTT.

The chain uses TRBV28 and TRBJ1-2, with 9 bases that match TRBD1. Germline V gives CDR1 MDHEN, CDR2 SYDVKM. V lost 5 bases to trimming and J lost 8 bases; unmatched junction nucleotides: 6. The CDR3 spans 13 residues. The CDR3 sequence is CASSPGTGWGYTF. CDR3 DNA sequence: TGTGCCAGCAGTCCCGGGACAGGGTGGGGCTACACCTTC.

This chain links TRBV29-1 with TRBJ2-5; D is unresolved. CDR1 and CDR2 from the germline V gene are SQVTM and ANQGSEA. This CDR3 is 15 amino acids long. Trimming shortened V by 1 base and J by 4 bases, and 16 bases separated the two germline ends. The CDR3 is CSVEGHTYNPETQYF. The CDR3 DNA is TGCAGCGTTGAAGGACATACCTACAACCCAGAGACCCAGTACTTC.

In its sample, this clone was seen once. CDR3 sequence reads: CASSYATGSSNQPQHF. In DNA, the CDR3 is TGTGCCAGCAGCTACGCGACAGGCTCGAGCAATCAGCCCCAGCATTTT. This chain connects TRBV5-8 to TRBJ1-5, with D tentatively TRBD1 (6 bases). The V and J ends lost 3 bases and 1 base respectively, with 14 bases between them. This CDR3 comprises 16 residues. Germline V gene lookup returns CDR1 SGHTS and CDR2 YDEGEE.

The DNA for the CDR3 is TGTGCCATAGCTCGTGACAATGAGCAGTTCTTC. This codes for CAIARDNEQFF. The chain recombines TRBV10-3 with TRBJ2-1; D remains unclear. The CDR3 contains 11 residues. Germline values: CDR1 ENHRY, CDR2 SYGVKD. Trimming removed 9 bases at V and 5 bases at J, with 8 bases between.

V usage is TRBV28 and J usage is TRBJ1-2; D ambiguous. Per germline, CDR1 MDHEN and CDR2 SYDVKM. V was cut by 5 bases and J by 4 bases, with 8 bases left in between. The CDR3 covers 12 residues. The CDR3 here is CASSKQLYGYTF. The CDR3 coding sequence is TGTGCCAGCAGTAAACAGCTCTATGGCTACACCTTC.

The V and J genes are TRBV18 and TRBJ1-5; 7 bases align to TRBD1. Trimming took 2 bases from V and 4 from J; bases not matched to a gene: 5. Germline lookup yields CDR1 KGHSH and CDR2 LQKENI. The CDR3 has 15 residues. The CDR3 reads CASSPTGQANQPQHF. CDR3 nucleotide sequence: TGTGCCAGCTCACCAACAGGACAGGCGAATCAGCCCCAGCATTTT.

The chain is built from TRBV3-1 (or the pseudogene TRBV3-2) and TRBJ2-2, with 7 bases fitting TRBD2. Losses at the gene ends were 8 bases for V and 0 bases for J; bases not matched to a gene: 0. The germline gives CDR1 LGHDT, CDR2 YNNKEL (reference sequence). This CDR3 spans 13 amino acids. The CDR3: CASGGANTGELFF. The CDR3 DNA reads TGTGCCAGCGGGGGGGCGAACACCGGGGAGCTGTTTTTT.

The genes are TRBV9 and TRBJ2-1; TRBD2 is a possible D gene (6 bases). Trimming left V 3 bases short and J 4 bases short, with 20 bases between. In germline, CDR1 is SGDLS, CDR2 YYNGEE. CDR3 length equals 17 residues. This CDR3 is CASSGSPGSTGYNEQFF. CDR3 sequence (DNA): TGTGCCAGCAGCGGCTCCCCCGGGAGCACGGGGTACAATGAGCAGTTCTTC.

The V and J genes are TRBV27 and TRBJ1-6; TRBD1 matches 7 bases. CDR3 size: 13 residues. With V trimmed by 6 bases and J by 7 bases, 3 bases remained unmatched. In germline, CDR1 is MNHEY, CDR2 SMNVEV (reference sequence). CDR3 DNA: TGTGCCAGCAGGCAACAGGGGAATTCACCCCTCCACTTT. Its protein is CASRQQGNSPLHF.

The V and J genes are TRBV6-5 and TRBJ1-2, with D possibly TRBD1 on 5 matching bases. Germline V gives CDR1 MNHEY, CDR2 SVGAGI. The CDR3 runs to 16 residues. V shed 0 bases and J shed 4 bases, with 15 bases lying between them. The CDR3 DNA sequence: TGTGCCAGCAGTTACTCGATAGGCGGGGGTCCCTATGGCTACACCTTC. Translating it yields CASSYSIGGGPYGYTF.

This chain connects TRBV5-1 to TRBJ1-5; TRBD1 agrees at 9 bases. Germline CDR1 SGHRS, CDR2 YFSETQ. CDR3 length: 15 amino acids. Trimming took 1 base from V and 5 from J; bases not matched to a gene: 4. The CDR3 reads CASSLTGQGHQPQHF. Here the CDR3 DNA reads TGCGCCAGCAGCTTGACCGGACAGGGGCATCAGCCCCAGCATTTT.

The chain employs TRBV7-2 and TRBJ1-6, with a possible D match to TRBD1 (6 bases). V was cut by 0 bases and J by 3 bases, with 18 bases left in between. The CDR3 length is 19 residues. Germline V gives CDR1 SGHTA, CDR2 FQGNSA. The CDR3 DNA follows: TGTGCCAGCAGCTTAGCGCCTCCTGTCGGACAGCTCTATAATTCACCCCTCCACTTT. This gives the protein CASSLAPPVGQLYNSPLHF. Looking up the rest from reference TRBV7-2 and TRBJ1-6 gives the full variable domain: GAGVSQSPSNKVTEKGKDVELRCDPISGHTALYWYRQSLGQGLEFLIYFQGNSAPDKSGLPSDRFSAERTGGSVSTLTIQRTQQEDSAVYLCASSLAPPVGQLYNSPLHFGNGTRLTVT.

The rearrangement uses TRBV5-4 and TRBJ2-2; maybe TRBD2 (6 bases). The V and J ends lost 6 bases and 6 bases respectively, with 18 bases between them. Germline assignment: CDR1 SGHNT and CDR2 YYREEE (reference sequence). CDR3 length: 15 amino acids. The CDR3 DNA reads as TGTGCCAGCAAGGGTCTAGGAGGGAGCCCCGGGGAGCTGTTTTTT. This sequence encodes CASKGLGGSPGELFF. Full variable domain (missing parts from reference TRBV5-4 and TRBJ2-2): ETGVTQSPTHLIKTRGQQVTLRCSSQSGHNTVSWYQQALGQGPQFIFQYYREEENGRGNFPPRFSGLQFPNYSSELNVNALELDDSALYLCASKGLGGSPGELFFGEGSRLTVL.

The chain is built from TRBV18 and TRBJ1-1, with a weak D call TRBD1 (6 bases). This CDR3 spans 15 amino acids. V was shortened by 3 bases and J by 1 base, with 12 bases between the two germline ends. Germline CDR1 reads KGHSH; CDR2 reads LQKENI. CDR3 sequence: CASSPNREQNTEAFF. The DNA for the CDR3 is TGTGCCAGCTCACCGAACAGGGAACAGAACACTGAAGCTTTCTTT.

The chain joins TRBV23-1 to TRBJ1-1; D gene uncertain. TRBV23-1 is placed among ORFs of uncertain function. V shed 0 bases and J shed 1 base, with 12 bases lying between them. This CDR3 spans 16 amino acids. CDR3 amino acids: CASSQSNGGGNTEAFF. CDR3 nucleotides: TGCGCCAGCAGTCAATCGAACGGTGGAGGGAACACTGAAGCTTTCTTT.

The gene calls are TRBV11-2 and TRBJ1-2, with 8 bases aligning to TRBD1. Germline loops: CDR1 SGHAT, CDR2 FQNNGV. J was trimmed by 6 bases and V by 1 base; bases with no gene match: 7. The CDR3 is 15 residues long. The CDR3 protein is CASSLGQGAKDGYTF. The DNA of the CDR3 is TGTGCCAGCAGCTTAGGGCAGGGGGCGAAGGATGGCTACACCTTC.

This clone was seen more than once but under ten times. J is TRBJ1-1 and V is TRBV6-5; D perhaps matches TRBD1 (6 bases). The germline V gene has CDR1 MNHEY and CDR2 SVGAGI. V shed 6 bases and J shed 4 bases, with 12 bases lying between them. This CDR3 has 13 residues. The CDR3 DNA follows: TGTGCCAGCAGCAACAGGGATGGCACTGAAGCTTTCTTT. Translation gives CASSNRDGTEAFF.

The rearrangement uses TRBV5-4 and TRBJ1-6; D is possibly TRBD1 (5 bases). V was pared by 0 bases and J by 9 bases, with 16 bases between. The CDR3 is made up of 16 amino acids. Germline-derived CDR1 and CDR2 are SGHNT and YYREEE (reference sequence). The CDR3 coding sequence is TGTGCCAGCAGCTTGGCTCGGGGCGGGGCGGGTTCACCCCTCCACTTT. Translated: CASSLARGGAGSPLHF.